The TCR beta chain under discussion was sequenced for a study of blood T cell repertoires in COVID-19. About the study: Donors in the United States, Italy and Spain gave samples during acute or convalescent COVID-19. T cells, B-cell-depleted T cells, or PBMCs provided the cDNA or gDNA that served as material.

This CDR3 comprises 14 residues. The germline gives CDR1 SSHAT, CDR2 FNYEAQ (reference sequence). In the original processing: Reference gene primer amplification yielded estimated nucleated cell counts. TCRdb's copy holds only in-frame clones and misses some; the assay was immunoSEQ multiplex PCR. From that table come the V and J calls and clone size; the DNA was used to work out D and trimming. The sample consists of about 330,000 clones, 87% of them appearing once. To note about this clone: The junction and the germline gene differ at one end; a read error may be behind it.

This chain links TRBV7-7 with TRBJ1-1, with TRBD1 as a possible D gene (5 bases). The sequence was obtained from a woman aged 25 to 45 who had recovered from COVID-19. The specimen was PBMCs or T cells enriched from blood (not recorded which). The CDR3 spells CASSWKGSNTEAFF. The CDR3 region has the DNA TGTGCTAGCAGCTGGAAGGGGTCGAACACTGAAGCTTTCTTT. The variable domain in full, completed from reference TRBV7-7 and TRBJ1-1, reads GAGVSQSPRYKVTKRGQDVTLRCDPISSHATLYWYQQALGQGPEFLTYFNYEAQPDKSGLPSDRFSAERPEGSISTLTIQRTEQRDSAMYRCASSWKGSNTEAFFGQGTRLTVV.